The T cell receptor beta chain described here comes from a study of shared clonotypes between healthy human individuals. Profiling relied on immunoSEQ multiplex PCR, and the TCRdb table lists in-frame clones only, not all of them. The sample lists roughly 640,000 clones; around 67% were seen once. Sequencing used memory CD4+ T cells sorted from blood. Subset of the sample: CD45RA-negative fraction. This TCR came from a woman younger than 45 in good health.

The CDR3 region has the DNA TGTGCCAGCTCACACAATCACCTAGAGTCGGAAGGCTACACCTTC. Residues: CASSHNHLESEGYTF. V is TRBV18 and J is TRBJ1-2; D is unclear. The CDR3 contains 15 residues. Per the germline V gene, CDR1 is KGHSH and CDR2 is LQKENI. The ends were cut back, 4 bases at V and 8 bases at J, with 20 bases in the middle. Drawing the rest from reference TRBV18 and TRBJ1-2, the complete variable domain is NAGVMQNPRHLVRRRGQEARLRCSPMKGHSHVYWYRQLPEEGLKFMVYLQKENIIDESGMPKERFSAEFPKEGPSILRIQQVVRGDSAAYFCASSHNHLESEGYTFGSGTRLTVV.